The T cell receptor beta chain described here comes from a study of T cells in Graves' hyperthyroidism and ophthalmopathy. General study results and limits: Most clonotypes that expanded in the thyroid above 0.001 also showed up in blood.

From RNA transcripts, TCR beta CDR3 regions were amplified. Initially, a first-round RT-PCR of the TCR CDR3 employed the HTBI primer set. TCRdb passed the multiplex PCR reads through MiXCR, listing each CDR3 protein once. The repertoire has hundreds of thousands of distinct CDR3 sequences, 30% to 40% of them found once; the top ten carry more than 25%. Comments on this clonotype: Its specificity is unknown.

Calling Graves' hyperthyroidism stable meant ophthalmopathy did not progress within 18 months. Diagnosis relied on clinical symptoms, serum thyroxine and TRAb, thyroid ultrasound and orbital computed tomography. The material sequenced was blood. This clonotype originated in a woman in her 40s with Graves' hyperthyroidism.

This chain's CDR3 is CAWTPAGTYEQYF. CDR3 DNA sequence: TGTGCCTGGACCCCCGCCGGAACCTACGAGCAGTACTTC. V gene TRBV30 combines with J gene TRBJ2-7; D call uncertain. Trimming took 4 bases from V and 2 from J, leaving 12 bases between them. This CDR3 is built from 13 residues. CDR1 and CDR2 (germline): GTSNPN, SVGIG (reference sequence). The variable domain in full, with the rest retrieved from reference TRBV30 and TRBJ2-7, is SQTIHQWPATLVQPVGSPLSLECTVEGTSNPNLYWYRQAAGRGLQLLFYSVGIGQISSEVPQNLSASRPQDRQFILSSKKLLLSDSGFYLCAWTPAGTYEQYFGPGTRLTVT.